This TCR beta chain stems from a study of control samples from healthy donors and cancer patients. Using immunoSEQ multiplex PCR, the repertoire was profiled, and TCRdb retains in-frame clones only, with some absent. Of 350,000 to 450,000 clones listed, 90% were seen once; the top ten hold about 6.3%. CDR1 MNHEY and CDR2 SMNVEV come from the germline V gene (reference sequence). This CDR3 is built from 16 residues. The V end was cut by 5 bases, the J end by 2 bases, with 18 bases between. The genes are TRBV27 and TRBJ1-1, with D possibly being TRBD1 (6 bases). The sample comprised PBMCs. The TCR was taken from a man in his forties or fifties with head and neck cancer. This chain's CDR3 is CASSKNQGLVNTEAFF. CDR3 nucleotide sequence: TGTGCCAGCAGTAAGAACCAGGGGTTGGTTAACACTGAAGCTTTCTTT.